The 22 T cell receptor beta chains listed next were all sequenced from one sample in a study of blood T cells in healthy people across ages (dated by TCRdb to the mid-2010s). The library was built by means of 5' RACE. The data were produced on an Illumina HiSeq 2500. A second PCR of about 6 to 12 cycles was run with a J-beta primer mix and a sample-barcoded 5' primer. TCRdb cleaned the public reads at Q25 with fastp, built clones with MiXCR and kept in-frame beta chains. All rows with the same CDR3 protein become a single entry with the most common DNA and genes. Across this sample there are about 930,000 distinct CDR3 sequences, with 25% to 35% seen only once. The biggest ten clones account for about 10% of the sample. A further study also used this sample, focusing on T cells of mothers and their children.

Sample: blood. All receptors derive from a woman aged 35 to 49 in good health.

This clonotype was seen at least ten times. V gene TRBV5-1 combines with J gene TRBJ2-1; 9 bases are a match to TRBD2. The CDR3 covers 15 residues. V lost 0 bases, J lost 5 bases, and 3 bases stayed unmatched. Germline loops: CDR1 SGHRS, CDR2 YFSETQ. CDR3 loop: CASSLDGTSHNEQFF. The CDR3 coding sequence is TGCGCCAGCAGCTTGGATGGGACTAGCCACAATGAGCAGTTCTTC.

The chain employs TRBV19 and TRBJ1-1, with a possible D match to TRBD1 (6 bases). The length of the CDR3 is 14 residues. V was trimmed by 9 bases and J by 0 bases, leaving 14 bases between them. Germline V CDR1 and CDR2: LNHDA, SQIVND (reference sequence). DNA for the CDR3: TGTGCCAGCCAACAGGGTTTCATGAACACTGAAGCTTTCTTT. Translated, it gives CASQQGFMNTEAFF.

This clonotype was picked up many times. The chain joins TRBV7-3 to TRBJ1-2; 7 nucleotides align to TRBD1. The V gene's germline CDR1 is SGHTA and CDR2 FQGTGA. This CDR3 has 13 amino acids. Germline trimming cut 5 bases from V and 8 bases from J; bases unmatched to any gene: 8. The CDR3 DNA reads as TGTGCCAGCAGCGAGAATACAGGGGCCGGCTACACCTTC. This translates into CASSENTGAGYTF.

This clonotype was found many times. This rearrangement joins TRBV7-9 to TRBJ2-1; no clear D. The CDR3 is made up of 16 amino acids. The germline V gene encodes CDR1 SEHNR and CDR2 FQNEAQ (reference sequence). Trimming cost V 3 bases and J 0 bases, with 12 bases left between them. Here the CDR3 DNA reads TGTGCCAGCAGCTTTCTCAAGGGCAGCTCCTACAATGAGCAGTTCTTC. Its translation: CASSFLKGSSYNEQFF.

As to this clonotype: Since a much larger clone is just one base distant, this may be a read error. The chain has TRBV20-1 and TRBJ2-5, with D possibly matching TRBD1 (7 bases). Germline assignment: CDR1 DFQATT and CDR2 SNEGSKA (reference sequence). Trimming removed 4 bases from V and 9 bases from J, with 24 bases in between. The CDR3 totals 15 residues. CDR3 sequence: CSAITTGVVREAQYF. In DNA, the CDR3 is TGCAGTGCTATTACAACAGGGGTAGTTAGGGAGGCCCAGTACTTC.

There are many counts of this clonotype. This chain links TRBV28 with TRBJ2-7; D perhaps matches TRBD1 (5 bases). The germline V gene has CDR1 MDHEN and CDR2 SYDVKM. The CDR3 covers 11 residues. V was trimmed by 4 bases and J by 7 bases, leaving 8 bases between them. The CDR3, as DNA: TGTGCCAGCAGTTATAGACAGGAGCAGTACTTC. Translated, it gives CASSYRQEQYF.

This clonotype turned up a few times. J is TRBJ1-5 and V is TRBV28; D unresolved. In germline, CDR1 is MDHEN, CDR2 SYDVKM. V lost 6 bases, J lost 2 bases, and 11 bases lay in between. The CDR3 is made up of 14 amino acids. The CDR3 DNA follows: TGTGCCAGCAGCGGATCGAGTCGCAATCAGCCCCAGCATTTT. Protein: CASSGSSRNQPQHF.

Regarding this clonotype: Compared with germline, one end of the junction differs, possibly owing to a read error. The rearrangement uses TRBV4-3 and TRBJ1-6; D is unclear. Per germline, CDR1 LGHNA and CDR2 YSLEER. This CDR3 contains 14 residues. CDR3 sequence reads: CASRQDLDNSPLHF. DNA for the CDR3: TGCGCCAGCCGCCAAGACTTGGATAATTCACCCCTCCACTTT.

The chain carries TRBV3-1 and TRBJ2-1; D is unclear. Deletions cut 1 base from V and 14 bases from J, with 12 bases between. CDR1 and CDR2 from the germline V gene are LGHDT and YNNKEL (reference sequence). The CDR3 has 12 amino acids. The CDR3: CASSQGGTQEFF. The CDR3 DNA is TGTGCCAGCAGCCAAGGGGGAACCCAAGAGTTCTTC.

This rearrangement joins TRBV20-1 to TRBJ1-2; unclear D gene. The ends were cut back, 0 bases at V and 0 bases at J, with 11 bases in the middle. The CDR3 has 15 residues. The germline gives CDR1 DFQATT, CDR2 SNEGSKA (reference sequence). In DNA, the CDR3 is TGCAGTGCTAGAGATGGTAGCAGTTCTAACTATGGCTACACCTTC. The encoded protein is CSARDGSSSNYGYTF.

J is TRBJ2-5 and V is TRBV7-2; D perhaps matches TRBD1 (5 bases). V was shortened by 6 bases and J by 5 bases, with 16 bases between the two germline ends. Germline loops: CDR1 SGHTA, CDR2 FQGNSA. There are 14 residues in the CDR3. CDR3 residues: CASRPNKGLETQYF. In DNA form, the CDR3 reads TGTGCCAGCAGGCCTAACAAGGGGTTGGAGACCCAGTACTTC.

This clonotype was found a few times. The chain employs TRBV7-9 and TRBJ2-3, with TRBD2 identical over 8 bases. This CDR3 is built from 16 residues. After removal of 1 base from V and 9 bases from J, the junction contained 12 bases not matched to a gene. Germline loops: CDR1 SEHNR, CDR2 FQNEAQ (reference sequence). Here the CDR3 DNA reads TGTGCCAGCAGCTTAGAAGGGAGCGGGGGTCTTCAGACGCAGTATTTT. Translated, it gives CASSLEGSGGLQTQYF.

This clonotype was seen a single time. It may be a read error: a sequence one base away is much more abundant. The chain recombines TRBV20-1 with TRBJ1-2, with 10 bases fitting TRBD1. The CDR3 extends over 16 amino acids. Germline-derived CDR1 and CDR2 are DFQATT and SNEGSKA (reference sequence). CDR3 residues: CRAAGQGSGQNYGYTF. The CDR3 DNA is TGCAGAGCCGCGGGACAGGGGTCCGGCCAAAACTATGGCTACACCTTC.

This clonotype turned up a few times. The CDR3 DNA is TGTGCCAGCAGTTACCAGGGGCAAATAGATGGCTACACCTTC. Its protein product is CASSYQGQIDGYTF. This chain uses TRBV6-2 or TRBV6-3 with TRBJ1-2; a possible D gene is TRBD1 (6 bases). Trimming stripped 2 bases from V and 6 bases from J, with 13 bases between. The CDR3 has 14 residues. Germline CDR1 is MNHEY and CDR2 is SVGEGT.

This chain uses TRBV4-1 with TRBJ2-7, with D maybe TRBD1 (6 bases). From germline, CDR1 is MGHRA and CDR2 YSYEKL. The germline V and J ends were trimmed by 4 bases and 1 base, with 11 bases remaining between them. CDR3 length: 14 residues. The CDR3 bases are TGCGCCAGCAGCCTCCAGGACAGTTCCTACGAGCAGTACTTC. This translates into CASSLQDSSYEQYF.

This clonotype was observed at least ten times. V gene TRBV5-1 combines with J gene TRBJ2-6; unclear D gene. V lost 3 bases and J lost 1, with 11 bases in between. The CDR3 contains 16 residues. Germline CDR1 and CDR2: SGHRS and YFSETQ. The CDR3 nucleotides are TGCGCCAGCAGCTACTATTTGGGTTCTGGGGCCAACGTCCTGACTTTC. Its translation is CASSYYLGSGANVLTF.

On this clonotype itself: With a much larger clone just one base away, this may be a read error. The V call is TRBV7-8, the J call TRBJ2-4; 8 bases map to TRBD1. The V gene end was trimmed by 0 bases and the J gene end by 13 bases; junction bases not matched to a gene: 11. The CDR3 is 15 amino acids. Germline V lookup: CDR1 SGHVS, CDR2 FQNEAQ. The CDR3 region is CASSLAEQGAYGQYF. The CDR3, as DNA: TGTGCCAGCAGCTTAGCGGAGCAGGGGGCCTACGGGCAGTACTTC.

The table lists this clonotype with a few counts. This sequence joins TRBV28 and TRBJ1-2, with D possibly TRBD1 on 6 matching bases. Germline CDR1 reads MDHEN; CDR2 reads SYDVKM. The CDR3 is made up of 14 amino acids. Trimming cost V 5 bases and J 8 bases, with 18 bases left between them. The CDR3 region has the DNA TGTGCCAGCAGTGCAAGGGGGGCGGACAGAGGCTACACCTTC. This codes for CASSARGADRGYTF.

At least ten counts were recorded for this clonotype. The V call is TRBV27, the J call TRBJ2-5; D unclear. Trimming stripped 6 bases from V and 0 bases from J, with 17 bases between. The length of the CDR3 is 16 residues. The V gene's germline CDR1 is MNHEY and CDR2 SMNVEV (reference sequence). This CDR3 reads CASRPRNGRHQETQYF. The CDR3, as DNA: TGTGCCAGCAGGCCTCGGAACGGACGCCACCAAGAGACCCAGTACTTC.

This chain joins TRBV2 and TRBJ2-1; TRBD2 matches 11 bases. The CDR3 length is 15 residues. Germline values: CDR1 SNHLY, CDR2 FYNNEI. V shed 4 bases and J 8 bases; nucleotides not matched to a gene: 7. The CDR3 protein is CASSAISGGEDEQFF. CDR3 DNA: TGTGCCAGCAGTGCCATTAGCGGGGGGGAGGATGAGCAGTTCTTC.

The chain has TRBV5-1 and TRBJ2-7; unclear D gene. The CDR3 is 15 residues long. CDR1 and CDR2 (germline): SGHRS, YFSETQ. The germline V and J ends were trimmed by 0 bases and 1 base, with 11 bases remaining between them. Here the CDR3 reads CASSLEVEKSYEQYF. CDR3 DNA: TGCGCCAGCAGCTTGGAGGTTGAGAAATCCTACGAGCAGTACTTC.

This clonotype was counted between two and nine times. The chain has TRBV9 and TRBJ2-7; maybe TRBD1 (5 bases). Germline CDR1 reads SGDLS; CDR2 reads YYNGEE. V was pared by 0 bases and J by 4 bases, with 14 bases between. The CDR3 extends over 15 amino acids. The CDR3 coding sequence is TGTGCCAGCAGCGTAGATGGTCAGCAGGGTTACGAGCAGTACTTC. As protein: CASSVDGQQGYEQYF.